Listed below are T cell receptor beta chains from one sample, sequenced in a study of regulatory T cells in long-lasting Graves disease. MiXCR was run by TCRdb on the multiplex PCR reads, yielding one entry per CDR3 protein. The sample includes 520,000 or so distinct CDR3 sequences, about 12% of them seen just once. This same sample was also taken into another study, of T cells in Graves' hyperthyroidism and ophthalmopathy.

Sequencing used peripheral blood mononuclear cells (PBMCs), obtained at new diagnosis, from a patient treated with antithyroid drugs. The receptors here all came from a woman aged 25 to 39 with Graves disease. Both conserved end residues are part of each CDR3. A D gene is named only where the DNA matches it firmly. Size tells how often a clone was seen (once, few, many) or the class of an expanded clone, and some rows leave it out.

V	J	size	D	DNA	CDR3
TRBV20-1	TRBJ1-2	many	.	TGCAGTGCTAGCGCCATTAGTGCGGGCTACACCTTC	CSASAISAGYTF
TRBV4-1	TRBJ1-2	many	.	TGCGCCAGCAGCCAAGACGGGGCCCTAGCTAACTATGGCTACACCTTC	CASSQDGALANYGYTF
TRBV9	TRBJ2-5	few	.	TGTGCCAGCAGCGACGGAGGTGTTCAAGAGACCCAGTACTTC	CASSDGGVQETQYF
TRBV11-2	TRBJ2-1	many	.	TGTGCCAGCAGCTTATTAGCTGAGCAGTTCTTC	CASSLLAEQFF
TRBV14	TRBJ1-1	.	.	TGTGCCAGCAGCCAAGATCTCGGTTACACTGAAGCTTTCTTT	CASSQDLGYTEAFF
TRBV3-1	TRBJ1-5	many	.	TGTGCCAGCAGCCCGAGTGGTAAAAGCAATCAGCCCCAGCATTTT	CASSPSGKSNQPQHF
TRBV6-1	TRBJ2-5	few	.	TGTGCCAGCAGTACCAGGCGGGGCGGGGAGACCCAGTACTTC	CASSTRRGGETQYF
TRBV24-1	TRBJ1-2	.	.	TGTGCCACCAGTGACCCTCGGCTGGGGACGGACTATAACTATGGCTACACCTTC	CATSDPRLGTDYNYGYTF
TRBV6-2/TRBV6-3	TRBJ2-1	.	TRBD2	TGTGCCAGTGGAGCCGGGACTAGCGGCAACAATGAGCAGTTCTTC	CASGAGTSGNNEQFF
TRBV13	TRBJ2-7	many	TRBD2	TGTGCCAGCAGCAAACGACTAGCGGGAGGGATGGACGAGCAGTACTTC	CASSKRLAGGMDEQYF
TRBV10-1	TRBJ2-5	many	.	TGCGCCAGCAGTGAGAATCGGGGGACCCAAGAGACCCAGTACTTC	CASSENRGTQETQYF
TRBV5-1	TRBJ2-7	.	.	TGCGCCAGCAGGATGGGGGGAATATTAGACTCCTACGAGCAGTACTTC	CASRMGGILDSYEQYF
TRBV11-2	TRBJ2-6	many	.	TGTGCCAGCAGCCAGCGGGCAGGCTGGGCTTCTGGGGCCAACGTCCTGACTTTC	CASSQRAGWASGANVLTF
TRBV6-2/TRBV6-3	TRBJ2-3	once	TRBD2	TGTGCCAGCAGTTACGCGCTAGCGGGGGCGGGCACAGATACGCAGTATTTT	CASSYALAGAGTDTQYF
TRBV11-3	TRBJ2-3	many	TRBD2	TGTGCCAGCAGCTTAGGACGGACTAGCGGGATGACAGATACGCAGTATTTT	CASSLGRTSGMTDTQYF